These 31 T cell receptor beta chains were all obtained from the same sample, sequenced in a study of cytomegalovirus exposure and HLA in healthy donors. PCR involved 60 Vbeta and 13 Jbeta primers. Data came from immunoSEQ multiplex PCR; TCRdb stores just in-frame clones and leaves some out. The table includes about 170,000 clones, 60% to 80% detected once. Specimen: PBMCs. These TCRs come from a man aged 35 to 55 in good health and CMV-seronegative.

The J gene is TRBJ2-5, the V gene TRBV6-6; 7 nucleotides match TRBD2. This CDR3 has 14 residues. V was pared by 4 bases and J by 2 bases, with 4 bases of the junction left unmatched. The germline V gene has CDR1 MNHNY and CDR2 SVGAGI (reference sequence). The CDR3 protein is CASSSSGAQETQYF. The CDR3 nucleotides are TGTGCCAGCAGTTCGAGCGGGGCACAAGAGACCCAGTACTTC.

The chain recombines TRBV5-1 with TRBJ1-1, with 10 bases matching TRBD1. Per germline, CDR1 SGHRS and CDR2 YFSETQ. The CDR3 spans 17 residues. V trimming: 0 bases; J trimming: 4 bases; junction bases outside the gene matches: 9. The CDR3 DNA reads TGCGCCAGCAGCTTGGGGAGGACAGGGGGGAGTATCACTGAAGCTTTCTTT. Its translation is CASSLGRTGGSITEAFF. The variable domain in full, completed from reference TRBV5-1 and TRBJ1-1, reads KAGVTQTPRYLIKTRGQQVTLSCSPISGHRSVSWYQQTPGQGLQFLFEYFSETQRNKGNFPGRFSGRQFSNSRSEMNVSTLELGDSALYLCASSLGRTGGSITEAFFGQGTRLTVV.

DNA for the CDR3: TGTGCCAGCAGAACCAGGGGTGTGGAGGGCTACACCTTC. Amino acid sequence: CASRTRGVEGYTF. V gene TRBV6-1 combines with J gene TRBJ1-2; a possible D gene is TRBD1 (6 bases). CDR3 length: 13 residues. Germline V gives CDR1 MNHNS, CDR2 SASEGT. V shed 6 bases and J shed 8 bases, with 16 bases lying between them.

The V and J genes are TRBV27 and TRBJ1-4; D remains unclear. Looked up from germline, CDR1 is MNHEY and CDR2 is SMNVEV (reference sequence). The ends were cut back, 1 base at V and 0 bases at J, with 6 bases in the middle. The CDR3 is made up of 15 amino acids. The CDR3 coding sequence is TGTGCCAGCAGTTTATACAAAGCAACTAATGAAAAACTGTTTTTT. Its protein is CASSLYKATNEKLFF.

The rearrangement links TRBV6-1 to TRBJ2-5; D may be TRBD1 (5 bases). This CDR3 spans 15 amino acids. The germline V gene has CDR1 MNHNS and CDR2 SASEGT. Trimming left V 4 bases short and J 0 bases short, with 12 bases between. The CDR3 nucleotides read TGTGCCAGCAGTGTCCGAAGGGGATACCAAGAGACCCAGTACTTC. Amino acid sequence: CASSVRRGYQETQYF.

The genes are TRBV7-2 and TRBJ2-7, with unresolved D. The germline CDR1 and CDR2 sequences are SGHTA and FQGNSA. The CDR3 has 12 residues. With 3 bases removed from V and 3 bases from J, the gap between germline ends came to 6 bases. The CDR3 protein is CASSFYLYEQYF. CDR3 bases: TGTGCCAGCAGCTTCTACCTCTACGAGCAGTACTTC.

The chain recombines TRBV6-5 with TRBJ1-4; TRBD1 matches at 8 bases. The CDR3 has 15 residues. Germline values: CDR1 MNHEY, CDR2 SVGAGI. Trimming cost V 4 bases and J 14 bases; bases outside gene matches: 15. The CDR3: CASSSGQGRMSRLFF. The CDR3 nucleotides are TGTGCCAGCAGTTCCGGACAGGGCCGGATGTCTCGGCTGTTTTTT.

With regard to this clone: Additional DNA sequences in this sample encode the identical CDR3. The chain combines TRBV5-8 with TRBJ2-2; D gene ambiguous. Trimming removed 7 bases at V and 7 bases at J, with 11 bases between. The CDR3 extends over 12 amino acids. Looked up from germline, CDR1 is SGHTS and CDR2 is YDEGEE. The CDR3 protein is CASGIQSGELFF. DNA of the CDR3: TGTGCCAGCGGCATCCAAAGCGGGGAGCTGTTTTTT. The whole variable domain, remainder taken from reference TRBV5-8 and TRBJ2-2, is EAGVTQSPTHLIKTRGQQATLRCSPISGHTSVYWYQQALGLGLQFLLWYDEGEERNRGNFPPRFSGRQFPNYSSELNVNALELEDSALYLCASGIQSGELFFGEGSRLTVL.

This clone has just a few counts. This chain links TRBV9 with TRBJ2-2, with D tentatively TRBD2 (5 bases). V lost 4 bases, J lost 2 bases, and 18 bases lay in between. There are 17 residues in the CDR3. Germline lookup yields CDR1 SGDLS and CDR2 YYNGEE. CDR3 bases: TGTGCCAGCAGCACCACCCTGGGAGCGGTAAACACCGGGGAGCTGTTTTTT. This sequence encodes CASSTTLGAVNTGELFF.

The CDR3 spells CASSLDPKRGGGELFF. CDR3 in DNA: TGCGCCAGCAGCTTGGATCCAAAGCGGGGTGGTGGGGAGCTGTTTTTT. The chain recombines TRBV5-1 with TRBJ2-2; 7 nucleotides match TRBD2. Germline trimming cut 0 bases from V and 8 bases from J; bases unmatched to any gene: 10. CDR1 and CDR2 from the germline V gene are SGHRS and YFSETQ. The CDR3 runs 16 residues.

This clone was counted at least ten times. The chain carries TRBV6-6 and TRBJ2-7, with D perhaps TRBD1 (6 bases). Trimming pared 0 bases from V and 4 bases from J, leaving 13 bases between. There are 15 residues in the CDR3. The germline V gene encodes CDR1 MNHNY and CDR2 SVGAGI (reference sequence). The CDR3 reads CASSYSTRGGYEQYF. CDR3 bases: TGTGCCAGCAGTTACTCGACCAGGGGCGGTTACGAGCAGTACTTC.

J is TRBJ2-1 and V is TRBV6-1; 9 bases fit TRBD2. V was pared by 1 base and J by 15 bases, with 10 bases of the junction left unmatched. Germline V gene data show CDR1 as MNHNS and CDR2 as SASEGT. The CDR3 has 14 amino acids. Written as DNA, the CDR3 is TGTGCCAGCAGTGAAGGCGGGAGGGCCTTCGGCCCGTTCTTC. Protein: CASSEGGRAFGPFF.

The rearrangement joins TRBV11-2 to TRBJ2-1; TRBD2 matches at 7 bases. Trimming at V came to 1 base and at J to 4 bases, leaving 4 bases not matched to a gene. The germline CDR1 and CDR2 sequences are SGHAT and FQNNGV. The CDR3 consists of 15 residues. The CDR3 DNA follows: TGTGCCAGCAGCTTAGGGGCGGGAGCGTACAATGAGCAGTTCTTC. Translation: CASSLGAGAYNEQFF. The full variable domain, with the rest looked up from reference TRBV11-2 and TRBJ2-1, is EAGVAQSPRYKIIEKRQSVAFWCNPISGHATLYWYQQILGQGPKLLIQFQNNGVVDDSQLPKDRFSAERLKGVDSTLKIQPAKLEDSAVYLCASSLGAGAYNEQFFGPGTRLTVL.

The V call is TRBV30, the J call TRBJ2-7; no definite D call. V shed 0 bases and J shed 1 base, with 10 bases lying between them. This CDR3 has 14 residues. Germline CDR1 is GTSNPN and CDR2 is SVGIG (reference sequence). The CDR3 sequence is CAWSVGRFSYEQYF. CDR3 nucleotides: TGTGCCTGGAGTGTAGGCAGGTTTTCCTACGAGCAGTACTTC.

The CDR3 nucleotides read TGTGCCAGTAACCCTACAGGGACGAATTCACCCCTCCACTTT. This translates into CASNPTGTNSPLHF. The rearrangement joins TRBV19 to TRBJ1-6, with D perhaps TRBD1 (6 bases). This CDR3 spans 14 amino acids. The germline CDR1 and CDR2 sequences are LNHDA and SQIVND (reference sequence). Trimming took 7 bases from V and 7 from J, leaving 14 bases between them.

V and J are TRBV5-1 and TRBJ2-2; 11 nucleotides align to TRBD2. The CDR3 covers 17 residues. Germline V gene sequence: CDR1 SGHRS, CDR2 YFSETQ. V gave up 2 bases and J gave up 2 bases; unmatched junction bases: 5. The CDR3 DNA reads TGCGCCAGCAGCTTCGGGCTAGCGGGGGGAAACACCGGGGAGCTGTTTTTT. It is translated as CASSFGLAGGNTGELFF. Together with reference TRBV5-1 and TRBJ2-2, the CDR3 gives the full variable domain: KAGVTQTPRYLIKTRGQQVTLSCSPISGHRSVSWYQQTPGQGLQFLFEYFSETQRNKGNFPGRFSGRQFSNSRSEMNVSTLELGDSALYLCASSFGLAGGNTGELFFGEGSRLTVL.

This clone was found a few times. The CDR3 region is CASSVSTGGGQPQHF. As DNA, the CDR3 is TGTGCCAGCAGCGTATCGACAGGGGGCGGGCAGCCCCAGCATTTT. The chain has TRBV9 and TRBJ1-5, with 10 bases matching TRBD1. CDR1 is SGDLS, CDR2 YYNGEE, per germline. V was pared by 1 base and J by 7 bases, with 5 bases of the junction left unmatched. This CDR3 has 15 residues. The whole variable domain, filled in from reference TRBV9 and TRBJ1-5, reads DSGVTQTPKHLITATGQRVTLRCSPRSGDLSVYWYQQSLDQGLQFLIQYYNGEERAKGNILERFSAQQFPDLHSELNLSSLELGDSALYFCASSVSTGGGQPQHFGDGTRLSIL.

Only one count was recorded for this clone. CDR3 amino acids: CASSLPRPGTGNEKLFF. CDR3 bases: TGTGCCAGCAGCTTACCGAGACCCGGGACAGGGAATGAAAAACTGTTTTTT. The rearrangement uses TRBV7-9 and TRBJ1-4, with 9 positions matching TRBD1. The CDR3 contains 17 residues. Germline V gives CDR1 SEHNR, CDR2 FQNEAQ (reference sequence). V lost 2 bases to trimming and J lost 5 bases; unmatched junction nucleotides: 9.

The chain uses TRBV6-5 and TRBJ2-6, with D tentatively TRBD1 (5 bases). The CDR3 runs to 16 residues. Trimming shortened V by 2 bases and J by 0 bases, and 8 bases separated the two germline ends. Per germline, CDR1 MNHEY and CDR2 SVGAGI. CDR3 nucleotides: TGTGCCAGCAGTTACGACAGCCTCTCTGGGGCCAACGTCCTGACTTTC. It yields the protein CASSYDSLSGANVLTF.

This rearrangement joins TRBV7-2 to TRBJ1-4, with TRBD1 matching over 9 bases. Trimming cost V 5 bases and J 5 bases; bases outside gene matches: 12. This CDR3 has 17 residues. Looked up from germline, CDR1 is SGHTA and CDR2 is FQGNSA. CDR3 nucleotide sequence: TGTGCCAGCAGCCCAGGACAGGGGCGTAGATACAATGAAAAACTGTTTTTT. Its translation is CASSPGQGRRYNEKLFF. Full variable domain (missing parts from reference TRBV7-2 and TRBJ1-4): GAGVSQSPSNKVTEKGKDVELRCDPISGHTALYWYRQSLGQGLEFLIYFQGNSAPDKSGLPSDRFSAERTGGSVSTLTIQRTQQEDSAVYLCASSPGQGRRYNEKLFFGSGTQLSVL.

The table lists this clone with a few counts. The chain uses TRBV28 and TRBJ1-2; unclear D gene. Trimming removed 6 bases at V and 1 base at J, with 21 bases between. Germline CDR1 reads MDHEN; CDR2 reads SYDVKM. This CDR3 comprises 17 residues. CDR3 in amino acids: CASRMTGDDLGNYGYTF. CDR3 coding DNA: TGTGCCAGCAGAATGACCGGAGATGATTTGGGTAACTATGGCTACACCTTC.

This clone appeared a few times. The rearrangement links TRBV7-9 to TRBJ2-1; the D gene is possibly TRBD1 (5 bases). CDR3 length: 11 residues. Germline values: CDR1 SEHNR, CDR2 FQNEAQ (reference sequence). Trimming removed 4 bases from V and 10 bases from J, with 8 bases in between. CDR3 amino acids: CASSSGLEQFF. In nucleotides, the CDR3 is TGTGCCAGCAGCTCAGGGCTAGAGCAGTTCTTC.

The rearrangement links TRBV5-4 to TRBJ2-1, with TRBD2 matching 7 bases. Germline CDR1 is SGHNT and CDR2 is YYREEE (reference sequence). J was trimmed by 3 bases and V by 4 bases; bases with no gene match: 10. The CDR3 sequence is 16 residues long. This CDR3 reads CASSGERDGGYNEQFF. In DNA, the CDR3 is TGTGCCAGCAGCGGCGAGCGGGACGGTGGCTACAATGAGCAGTTCTTC.

This sequence joins TRBV9 and TRBJ2-1, with TRBD2 matching over 10 bases. Germline CDR1 is SGDLS and CDR2 is YYNGEE. This CDR3 has 15 residues. Unmatched junction bases numbered 10, after V lost 6 bases and J lost 7 bases. This chain's CDR3 is CASNLGLAVGNEQFF. CDR3 DNA sequence: TGTGCCAGCAACCTTGGACTAGCGGTCGGGAATGAGCAGTTCTTC. Combining the CDR3 with reference TRBV9 and TRBJ2-1 gives the whole variable domain DSGVTQTPKHLITATGQRVTLRCSPRSGDLSVYWYQQSLDQGLQFLIQYYNGEERAKGNILERFSAQQFPDLHSELNLSSLELGDSALYFCASNLGLAVGNEQFFGPGTRLTVL.

The chain couples TRBV10-2 to TRBJ1-1; no clear D. V lost 8 bases and J 1 base, leaving 2 bases between the germline ends. Germline V lookup: CDR1 WSHSY, CDR2 SAAADI. The CDR3 consists of 10 residues. For the CDR3, the DNA is TGCGCCAGCCGGAACACTGAAGCTTTCTTT. Protein sequence: CASRNTEAFF.

The J gene is TRBJ2-2, the V gene TRBV4-1, with unresolved D. Looked up from germline, CDR1 is MGHRA and CDR2 is YSYEKL. V lost 4 bases and J 4 bases, leaving 7 bases between the germline ends. This CDR3 contains 13 residues. CDR3 sequence (DNA): TGCGCCAGCAGCCGGGCCGCCACCGGGGAGCTGTTTTTT. The encoded protein is CASSRAATGELFF.

The chain recombines TRBV10-1 with TRBJ2-6, with 7 bases aligning to TRBD1. Trimming cost V 8 bases and J 0 bases; bases outside gene matches: 13. Germline values: CDR1 WNHNN, CDR2 SYGVQD (reference sequence). The CDR3 consists of 18 residues. The CDR3 region has the DNA TGCGCCAGCCCCCAAGGGGGCGATCTTCCCTCTGGGGCCAACGTCCTGACTTTC. Its protein product is CASPQGGDLPSGANVLTF.

This clone was seen a handful of times. This chain uses TRBV27 with TRBJ1-5; 9 bases agree with TRBD1. J lost 5 bases, V lost 5 bases, and 4 bases had no gene match. This CDR3 region has 14 residues. Germline CDR1 reads MNHEY; CDR2 reads SMNVEV (reference sequence). CDR3 protein: CASSLRTGDQPQHF. In DNA form, the CDR3 reads TGTGCCAGCAGTCTCAGGACAGGGGATCAGCCCCAGCATTTT.

The chain combines TRBV6-4 with TRBJ1-1, with 7 bases identical to TRBD1. Trimming cost V 2 bases and J 6 bases; bases outside gene matches: 3. The germline gives CDR1 MRHNA, CDR2 SNTAGT. The CDR3 extends over 13 amino acids. This chain's CDR3 is CASSDGDRAEAFF. The CDR3 nucleotides are TGTGCCAGCAGTGACGGGGACAGAGCTGAAGCTTTCTTT.

The J gene is TRBJ2-7, the V gene TRBV11-2; TRBD1 agrees at 10 bases. Germline values: CDR1 SGHAT, CDR2 FQNNGV. This CDR3 is 13 amino acids long. The junction had 3 bases not matched to a gene; V was cut back by 5 bases and J by 5 bases. DNA for the CDR3: TGTGCCAGCAGCCCAGGGACAGGGGACGAGCAGTACTTC. It yields the protein CASSPGTGDEQYF.

This chain connects TRBV9 to TRBJ2-5; tentatively, D is TRBD2 (5 bases). Between the trimmed V and J ends, which lost 3 bases and 1 base, there was a span of 10 bases. Germline CDR1 reads SGDLS; CDR2 reads YYNGEE. The CDR3 has 14 residues. The CDR3 DNA reads as TGTGCCAGCAGCGGAGAGGGCTTCCAAGAGACCCAGTACTTC. Translating it yields CASSGEGFQETQYF.